A selection of T cell receptor beta chains follows, all from one sample in a study of early T cells in non-severe SARS-CoV-2 infection. TCRdb ran MiXCR on the 5' RACE reads and lists one entry per CDR3 protein. The table lists about 61,000 distinct CDR3 sequences, 9.5% to 14% of them singletons. The source material was whole blood. The receptors were gathered from an adult who was a healthcare worker with PCR-confirmed SARS-CoV-2 infection or an uninfected control (not recorded which). Each CDR3 is given with its conserved first and last residue. The D gene is left open where the match is weak. The size entry is marked missing in some rows and otherwise reads once, few, many or a size class.

v_call	clone_size	j_call	d_call	cdr3_nt	cdr3_aa
TRBV7-9	many	TRBJ2-5	-	TGTGCCAGCAGCCGCGACTACCAAGAGACCCAGTACTTC	CASSRDYQETQYF
TRBV20-1	few	TRBJ1-4	-	TGCAGTGCTAGATTAGGGGCTAATGAAAAACTGTTTTTT	CSARLGANEKLFF
TRBV10-3	few	TRBJ1-2	-	TGTGCCATCAGGAGGGGCTATGGCTACACCTTC	CAIRRGYGYTF
TRBV7-8	-	TRBJ2-1	-	TGTGCCAGCAGCGCGACCCTGAGCTCCTACGATGAGCAGTTCTTC	CASSATLSSYDEQFF
TRBV20-1	-	TRBJ2-1	TRBD2	TGCAGTGCTTCCATCCCCCACGGGACTAGCCCGTTCTTC	CSASIPHGTSPFF
TRBV29-1	-	TRBJ2-1	-	TGCAGCGCCGAGGGAAGCAATGAGCAGTTCTTC	CSAEGSNEQFF
TRBV2	many	TRBJ1-5	-	TGTGCCAGCAGTCTTGGGTTATGGCAGCCCCAGCATTTT	CASSLGLWQPQHF
TRBV25-1	many	TRBJ1-1	-	TGTGCCAGCAGTGAGAGGTGGGGCACCACTGAAGCTTTCTTT	CASSERWGTTEAFF
TRBV7-4	many	TRBJ1-3	TRBD1	TGTGCCAGCAGCCCCGGGACAGGGTCCGGAAACACCATATATTTT	CASSPGTGSGNTIYF
TRBV18	many	TRBJ2-3	-	TGTGCCAGCTCACCGGTGGGTGTTGCAGATACGCAGTATTTT	CASSPVGVADTQYF
TRBV30	few	TRBJ2-3	TRBD2	TGTGCCTGGACTAGCGGGGACACAGATACGCAGTATTTT	CAWTSGDTDTQYF
TRBV12-3/TRBV12-4	many	TRBJ1-4	-	TGTGCCAGCAGTTTTTCAGGACGGGAAAAACTGTTTTTT	CASSFSGREKLFF
TRBV20-1	few	TRBJ2-2	TRBD1	TGCAGTGCTTACGGGACAGGGGCCGGGGAGCTGTTTTTT	CSAYGTGAGELFF
TRBV18	many	TRBJ1-1	-	TGTGCCAGCTCATCGTCTACAGGGCTCTTCACTGAAGCTTTCTTT	CASSSSTGLFTEAFF
TRBV29-1	few	TRBJ1-2	-	TGCAGCGTTGAACGGTATCGGGATTACTATGGCTACACCTTC	CSVERYRDYYGYTF
TRBV5-4	-	TRBJ1-1	-	TGTGCCAGCAGCTCGGACTGGAACACTGAAGCTTTCTTT	CASSSDWNTEAFF
TRBV6-5	-	TRBJ2-2	-	TGTGCCAGCAGTTACGGCGAGGACCGGGGGAACACCGGGGAGCTGTTTTTT	CASSYGEDRGNTGELFF
TRBV10-1	many	TRBJ2-2	-	TGCGCCACCCAGAAAGACCGCGCCGGGGAGCTGTTTTTT	CATQKDRAGELFF
TRBV7-2	few	TRBJ1-5	-	TGTGCCAGCAGCTCCCGGGGTCACAATCAGCCCCAGCATTTT	CASSSRGHNQPQHF
TRBV2	many	TRBJ1-4	TRBD1	TGTGCCAGCAGTGAATGGACAGGTCAGGAAAAACTGTTTTTT	CASSEWTGQEKLFF
TRBV13	many	TRBJ1-1	-	TGTGCCAGCAGCCAAAGGGCGTTGGAAGCTTTCTTT	CASSQRALEAFF
TRBV28	once	TRBJ2-7	TRBD2	TGTGCCAGCAGTGCGGGGGACGGGTACGAGCAGTACTTC	CASSAGDGYEQYF
TRBV19	many	TRBJ2-5	-	TGTGCCAGTAGTATACAAGGGACGGGAGAGACCCAGTACTTC	CASSIQGTGETQYF
TRBV29-1	few	TRBJ1-2	TRBD1	TGCAGCGTTGGACGACAGGGTTATGGCTACACCTTC	CSVGRQGYGYTF
TRBV4-1	many	TRBJ2-2	TRBD2	TGCGCCAGCAGCCTTGGGTTGGGGCTAGCGGGGGAGTGGAACACCGGGGAGCTGTTTTTT	CASSLGLGLAGEWNTGELFF
TRBV20-1	many	TRBJ2-5	-	TGCAGTGCTAGGGGGTGGGGATTCCAAGAGACCCAGTACTTC	CSARGWGFQETQYF